This TCR beta chain was profiled in a study of PD-L1 blockade in urothelial cancer listed by TCRdb under 2017. About the investigation overall: About 85% of the roughly 29 patients were identified as males with urothelial cancer of bladder origin, and a prior smoking history was reported by 18 of 29 patients. Somatic, immune and clinical correlates of response to PD-L1 blockade with atezolizumab in urothelial cancer were the focus of an exploratory multi-omic analysis. In the same patients who had TCR sequencing, pretreatment tumors also underwent whole exome sequencing and RNA sequencing. Under 10 patients achieved durable clinical benefit and some 21 did not. Pretreatment tumor samples and matched peripheral blood, collected serially before and after atezolizumab treatment, underwent TCR sequencing. Some 29 patients had pretreatment blood TCR-seq, approximately 24 had at least one posttreatment blood collection, and approximately 24 had tumor TCR-seq. Blood samples yielded a median of around 150,000 T cells and roughly 80,000 unique TCRs, with median clonality about 0.08. Blood samples were analyzed at 3 weeks after treatment start (second dose) and at 6 weeks after treatment start. Durable clinical benefit meant progression-free survival longer than 6 months, and TCR features were also tested against progression-free and overall survival. An ECOG performance status of 0 or 1 was recorded for the patients, and 0 to 3 prior chemotherapy regimens had been received by the patients.

About this clone: This clone's antigen is unknown. It has no much larger one-base neighbor in the sample; base qualities were not kept.

To estimate absolute template abundance from read counts, synthetic TCR analog templates were spiked into each PCR. The immunoSEQ assay was used to amplify TCRbeta CDR3 regions from genomic DNA with bias-controlled V and J gene primers. Sequencing of rearranged TCRbeta segments was done at approximately 20X coverage. In the original analysis: Sequencing errors were corrected by clustering and CDR3s were annotated against IMGT to assign V, D and J genes. Downstream analyses used only productive TCRbeta rearrangements, leaving out any out-of-frame or stop-codon sequences. Clonality was computed as one minus Shannon entropy normalized by the log of the number of unique productive sequences. Clones differing between time points or between blood and tumor were identified by Fisher's exact test with Benjamini-Hochberg correction at adjusted p below 0.01. TCRdb retrieved this table from immuneACCESS and kept in-frame rearrangements only. Not all clones are present; in checked studies, unresolved V genes account for under half, and no reason is known for the remainder. V, J and clone size derive from that table, while D and trimming were established from the DNA sequence. The sample table lists some 45,000 clones, 88% of them with a count of one. Clones ranked in the top ten supply 20% to 30% of the sample.

The research as a whole found: Greater expansion of tumor-associated TCR clones in peripheral blood 3 weeks after the start of treatment was observed in patients with durable benefit (n of about 20, p = 0.022). Improved progression-free and overall survival was found to be associated with pretreatment peripheral blood TCR clonality below the median. Because the sample size was small (n ≈ 30) and many exploratory analyses were performed, the results are intended to be hypothesis-generating.

Interpreted using the paper, the time point label stands for: pretreatment peripheral blood. The Qiagen DNeasy Blood extraction kit was used to purify genomic DNA from total PBMCs and from tumor samples. PBMCs were collected pretreatment and during treatment and were isolated and stored as previously described. The sequencing used PBMCs, collected around atezolizumab (anti-PD-L1) treatment. This sequence originates from a donor at least 40 years old with urothelial cancer.

The DNA sequence reads TGTGCCAGCAGTGGCCACAGGGATGGCTACACCTTC. Its translation reads: CASSGHRDGYTF. The rearranged chain carries TRBV27 and TRBJ1-2; TRBD1 is a possible D gene, resting on 6 matching bases. The germline V gene (reference sequence) yields MNHEY for CDR1 and SMNVEV for CDR2. The CDR3 spans 12 residues, from the cysteine through the phenylalanine. Of all the DNA, just the CDR3 is kept, 36 bases in frame from base 1. V is reduced by 5 bases and J by 6 bases, leaving a spacing of 10 bases between them.